This T cell receptor beta chain was identified during a study of STAT3 mutations in large granular lymphocyte leukemia. Study-level results: In T-cell large granular lymphocyte leukemia, about half of patients showed multiple immunodominant subclonotypes.

Germline values: CDR1 SGHRS, CDR2 YFSETQ. V lost 4 bases and J lost 4; bases outside the gene matches: 5. The CDR3 sequence is 14 residues long. Clones were read by immunoSEQ multiplex PCR, and TCRdb kept only the in-frame ones, dropping some. This table has around 7,000 clones, around 70% appearing once. Comment on this clone: Its target is unknown.

This chain joins TRBV5-1 and TRBJ2-3, with 8 bases identical to TRBD1. The TCR originated in a woman aged 40 to 50 with T-cell large granular lymphocyte leukemia. Some clones in this sample may be carry-over from other donors' samples. Source material: peripheral blood mononuclear cells. The CDR3 is CASSPGQGADTQYF. The CDR3 region has the DNA TGCGCCAGCAGCCCTGGACAGGGTGCAGATACGCAGTATTTT.